This T cell receptor (beta chain) was captured by sequencing in a study of blood T cell repertoires in COVID-19. At the level of the study: Sources were T cells, B-cell-depleted T cells, or PBMCs; the material itself was cDNA or gDNA.

The study recruited people aged about 18 to 95 years across roughly 25 US areas. Each participant's cohort was designated according to participant-reported clinical history. Germline lookup yields CDR1 SGHRS and CDR2 YFSETQ. V shed 4 bases and J shed 5 bases, with 13 bases lying between them. The CDR3 runs 15 residues. In the original analysis: Using reference gene primer amplification, nucleated cell counts were estimated. Data came from immunoSEQ multiplex PCR; TCRdb stores just in-frame clones and leaves some out. That table is the source of V, J and clone size, and D and trimming were worked out from the DNA. The sample shows some 100,000 clones, just over 85% of them seen only once.

This TCR was sampled from a woman aged 45-65 years who had recovered from COVID-19. V is TRBV5-1 and J is TRBJ1-6, with D maybe TRBD1 (6 bases). Sample: PBMCs or T cells enriched from blood (not recorded which). Written as DNA, the CDR3 is TGCGCCAGCAGCCGGGACACCTCAAATAATTCACCCCTCCACTTT. Translated: CASSRDTSNNSPLHF.